This TCR beta chain originates from a study of PD-L1 blockade in urothelial cancer. Overall study context: Males with urothelial cancer arising in the bladder constituted most of the roughly 30 patients. T cells numbered a median of around 140,000 in the blood samples. Blood was tested 3 weeks (second dose) and 6 weeks into treatment.

The CDR3 extends over 14 amino acids. V was clipped by 4 bases and J by 4 bases, with 14 bases between them. This sample's time point: pretreatment peripheral blood. Libraries were prepared by immunoSEQ multiplex PCR; TCRdb keeps only in-frame clonotypes and omits some of them. The table includes around 45,000 clones, more than 75% detected once. This TCR came from a man in his sixties with urothelial cancer. The rearrangement links TRBV5-3 to TRBJ1-1; D gene unclear. TRBV5-3 is reported as an ORF; its role is uncertain. The material was PBMCs, obtained around atezolizumab (anti-PD-L1) treatment. CDR3 in amino acids: CARSREEGSTEAFF. The CDR3 DNA reads as TGTGCCAGAAGCCGGGAGGAGGGCAGCACTGAAGCTTTCTTT.